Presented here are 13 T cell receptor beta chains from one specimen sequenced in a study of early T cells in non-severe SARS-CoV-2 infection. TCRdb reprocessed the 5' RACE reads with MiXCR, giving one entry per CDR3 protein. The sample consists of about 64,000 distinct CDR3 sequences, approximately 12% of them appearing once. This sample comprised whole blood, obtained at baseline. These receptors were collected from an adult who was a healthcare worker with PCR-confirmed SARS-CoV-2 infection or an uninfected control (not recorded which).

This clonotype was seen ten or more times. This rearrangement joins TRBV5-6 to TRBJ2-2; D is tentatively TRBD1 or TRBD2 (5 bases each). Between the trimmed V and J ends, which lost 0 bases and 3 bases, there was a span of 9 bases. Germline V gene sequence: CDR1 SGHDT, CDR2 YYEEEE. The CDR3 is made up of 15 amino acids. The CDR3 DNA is TGTGCCAGCAGCTTGGTCCAGGGAGACACCGGGGAGCTGTTTTTT. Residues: CASSLVQGDTGELFF.

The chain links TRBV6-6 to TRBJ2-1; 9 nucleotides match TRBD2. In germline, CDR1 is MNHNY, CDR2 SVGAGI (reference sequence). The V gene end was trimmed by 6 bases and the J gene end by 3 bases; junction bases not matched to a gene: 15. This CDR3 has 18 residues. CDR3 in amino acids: CASRRDIIAGALYNEQFF. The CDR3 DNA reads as TGTGCCAGCAGACGCGATATAATAGCGGGGGCCCTCTACAATGAGCAGTTCTTC.

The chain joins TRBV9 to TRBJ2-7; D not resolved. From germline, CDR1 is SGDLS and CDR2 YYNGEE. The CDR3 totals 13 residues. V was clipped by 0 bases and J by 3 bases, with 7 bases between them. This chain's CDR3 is CASSVATGYEQYF. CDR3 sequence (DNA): TGTGCCAGCAGCGTAGCTACCGGCTACGAGCAGTACTTC.

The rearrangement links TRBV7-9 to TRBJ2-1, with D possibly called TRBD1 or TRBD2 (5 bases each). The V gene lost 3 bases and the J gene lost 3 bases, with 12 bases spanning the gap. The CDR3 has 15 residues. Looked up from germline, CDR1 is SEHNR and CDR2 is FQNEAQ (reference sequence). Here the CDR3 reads CASSFGTSLYNEQFF. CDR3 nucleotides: TGTGCCAGCAGCTTCGGGACGAGCCTCTACAATGAGCAGTTCTTC. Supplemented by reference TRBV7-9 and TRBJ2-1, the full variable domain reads DTGVSQNPRHKITKRGQNVTFRCDPISEHNRLYWYRQTLGQGPEFLTYFQNEAQLEKSRLLSDRFSAERPKGSFSTLEIQRTEQGDSAMYLCASSFGTSLYNEQFFGPGTRLTVL.

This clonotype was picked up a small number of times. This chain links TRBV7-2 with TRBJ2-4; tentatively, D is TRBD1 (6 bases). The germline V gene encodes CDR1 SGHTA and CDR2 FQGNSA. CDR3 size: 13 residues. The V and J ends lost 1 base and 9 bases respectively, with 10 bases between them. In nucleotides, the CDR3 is TGTGCCAGCAGCTTAGGGGGGCTGAGCATTCAGTACTTC. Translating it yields CASSLGGLSIQYF.

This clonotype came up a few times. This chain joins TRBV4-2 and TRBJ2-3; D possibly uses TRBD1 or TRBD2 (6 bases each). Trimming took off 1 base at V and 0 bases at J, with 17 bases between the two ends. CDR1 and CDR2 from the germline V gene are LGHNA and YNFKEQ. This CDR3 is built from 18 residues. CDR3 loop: CASSQVYGGRRSTDTQYF. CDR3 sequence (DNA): TGTGCCAGCAGCCAAGTTTACGGGGGCAGACGAAGCACAGATACGCAGTATTTT.

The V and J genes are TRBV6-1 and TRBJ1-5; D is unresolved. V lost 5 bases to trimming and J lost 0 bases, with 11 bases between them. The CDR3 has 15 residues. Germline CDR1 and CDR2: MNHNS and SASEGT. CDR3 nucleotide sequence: TGTGCCAGCAGTCCCGGGGAGCTTAGCAATCAGCCCCAGCATTTT. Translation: CASSPGELSNQPQHF.

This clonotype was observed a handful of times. This chain's CDR3 is CASSFGTSYGYTF. CDR3 coding DNA: TGTGCCAGCAGCTTTGGGACAAGCTATGGCTACACCTTC. This chain connects TRBV7-2 to TRBJ1-2, with TRBD1 as a possible D gene (6 bases). V dropped 3 bases and J dropped 4 bases, with 9 bases sitting between them. Germline CDR1 SGHTA, CDR2 FQGNSA. The CDR3 totals 13 residues.

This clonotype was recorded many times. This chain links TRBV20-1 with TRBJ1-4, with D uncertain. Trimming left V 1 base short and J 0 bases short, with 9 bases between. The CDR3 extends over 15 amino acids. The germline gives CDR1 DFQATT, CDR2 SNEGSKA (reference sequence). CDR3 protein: CSARVSGATNEKLFF. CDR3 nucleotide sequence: TGCAGTGCTAGAGTTTCTGGTGCAACTAATGAAAAACTGTTTTTT.

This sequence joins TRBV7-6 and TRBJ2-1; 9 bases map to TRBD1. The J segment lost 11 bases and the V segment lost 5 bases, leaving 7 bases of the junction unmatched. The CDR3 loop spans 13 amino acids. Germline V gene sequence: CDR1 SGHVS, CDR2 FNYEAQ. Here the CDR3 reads CASSPGQGFKQFF. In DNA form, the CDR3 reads TGTGCCAGCAGCCCCGGACAGGGGTTTAAGCAGTTCTTC.

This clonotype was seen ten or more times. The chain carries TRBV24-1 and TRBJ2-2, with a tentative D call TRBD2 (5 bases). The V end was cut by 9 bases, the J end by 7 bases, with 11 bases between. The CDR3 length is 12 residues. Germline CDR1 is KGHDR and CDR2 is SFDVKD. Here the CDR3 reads CATEEGYGELFF. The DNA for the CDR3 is TGTGCCACCGAAGAGGGTTACGGGGAGCTGTTTTTT.

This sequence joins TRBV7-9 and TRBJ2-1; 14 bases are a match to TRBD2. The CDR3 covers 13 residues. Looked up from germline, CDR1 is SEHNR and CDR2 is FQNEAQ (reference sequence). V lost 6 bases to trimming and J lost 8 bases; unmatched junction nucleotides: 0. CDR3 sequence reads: CASRGLAGDEQFF. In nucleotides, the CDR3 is TGTGCCAGCAGGGGACTAGCGGGAGATGAGCAGTTCTTC.

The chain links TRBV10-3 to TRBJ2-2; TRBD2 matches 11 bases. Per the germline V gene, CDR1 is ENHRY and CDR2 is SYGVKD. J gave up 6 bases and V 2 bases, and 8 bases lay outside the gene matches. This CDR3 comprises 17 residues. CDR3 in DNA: TGTGCCATCAGTGAGCCCCATAGCGGGAGGGCCTCCGGGGAGCTGTTTTTT. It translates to CAISEPHSGRASGELFF.